These 28 T cell receptor beta chains were sequenced from one sample in a study of cytomegalovirus exposure and HLA in healthy donors. The PCR contained 60 Vbeta and 13 Jbeta primers. Data came from immunoSEQ multiplex PCR; TCRdb stores just in-frame clones and leaves some out. The sample has around 91,000 clones, 64% seen once. The sequenced material came from PBMCs. The origin of the receptors is a man aged 60 to 75 in good health and CMV-seronegative.

The chain has TRBV27 and TRBJ1-4; 8 bases are a match to TRBD1. V was pared by 3 bases and J by 8 bases, with 8 bases of the junction left unmatched. Germline CDR1 and CDR2: MNHEY and SMNVEV (reference sequence). This CDR3 spans 15 amino acids. The DNA of the CDR3 is TGTGCCAGCAGTTTTTACGGACAGGGCGTCGAAAAACTGTTTTTT. Translation: CASSFYGQGVEKLFF.

The gene calls are TRBV5-1 and TRBJ1-3, with a possible D match to TRBD1 (6 bases). The CDR3 loop spans 20 amino acids. The germline V and J ends were trimmed by 3 bases and 3 bases, with 28 bases remaining between them. From germline, CDR1 is SGHRS and CDR2 YFSETQ. Here the CDR3 DNA reads TGCGCCAGCAGCTGGGGGACACTTGATCCCCATCCCCTCTTTGGAAACACCATATATTTT. Amino acids: CASSWGTLDPHPLFGNTIYF.

This sequence joins TRBV6-5 and TRBJ2-6; perhaps TRBD1 as D (5 bases). CDR1 MNHEY and CDR2 SVGAGI come from the germline V gene. This CDR3 is 15 amino acids long. V lost 7 bases, J lost 0 bases, and 10 bases lay in between. The CDR3 sequence is CASNDSGSGANVLTF. The CDR3, as DNA: TGTGCCAGCAACGACAGTGGCTCTGGGGCCAACGTCCTGACTTTC.

This clone appeared a few times. The V call is TRBV6-1, the J call TRBJ1-2, with D hard to call. The CDR3 is 13 amino acids. Germline values: CDR1 MNHNS, CDR2 SASEGT. V lost 6 bases and J lost 3, with 11 bases in between. CDR3 sequence (DNA): TGTGCCAGCAGACCAATCGGGGACTATGGCTACACCTTC. Translated, it gives CASRPIGDYGYTF.

This rearrangement joins TRBV6-5 to TRBJ1-1, with D perhaps TRBD1 (5 bases). The V gene's germline CDR1 is MNHEY and CDR2 SVGAGI. V was trimmed by 7 bases and J by 4 bases, leaving 13 bases between them. The CDR3 runs to 13 residues. The CDR3 here is CASKAGKITEAFF. In DNA, the CDR3 is TGTGCCAGCAAGGCAGGGAAGATCACTGAAGCTTTCTTT.

The rearrangement links TRBV7-2 to TRBJ2-3, with 7 bases that match TRBD1. The junction had 12 bases not matched to a gene; V was cut back by 1 base and J by 2 bases. The V gene's germline CDR1 is SGHTA and CDR2 FQGNSA. This CDR3 comprises 18 residues. CDR3 in amino acids: CASSLEGTRTGITDTQYF. The CDR3 nucleotides read TGTGCCAGCAGCTTAGAGGGGACCAGGACAGGAATCACAGATACGCAGTATTTT.

The J gene is TRBJ2-3, the V gene TRBV6-5, with D tentatively TRBD2 (6 bases). With 6 bases removed from V and 1 base from J, the gap between germline ends came to 11 bases. Germline V gene sequence: CDR1 MNHEY, CDR2 SVGAGI. CDR3 length equals 14 residues. The CDR3 region has the DNA TGTGCCAGCAGGTTTACGGGGGGCACAGATACGCAGTATTTT. Amino acid sequence: CASRFTGGTDTQYF.

Of note for this clone: This same CDR3 is encoded by further DNA sequences in the sample. The V and J genes are TRBV5-1 and TRBJ1-1; 9 nucleotides align to TRBD1. Germline values: CDR1 SGHRS, CDR2 YFSETQ. V was clipped by 6 bases and J by 3 bases; unmatched bases: 3. CDR3 length equals 13 residues. For the CDR3, the DNA is TGCGCCAGCACGCGGACAGGGGACACTGAAGCTTTCTTT. As protein: CASTRTGDTEAFF.

This sequence joins TRBV29-1 and TRBJ1-2; 7 bases align to TRBD1. Germline lookup yields CDR1 SQVTM and CDR2 ANQGSEA. Losses at the gene ends were 7 bases for V and 4 bases for J; bases not matched to a gene: 12. The CDR3 covers 14 residues. DNA for the CDR3: TGCAGCGCCGACACCGGGACAGCCCTCTATGGCTACACCTTC. It codes for CSADTGTALYGYTF.

J is TRBJ1-6 and V is TRBV7-2; D is possibly TRBD1 (5 bases). The V end was cut by 8 bases, the J end by 7 bases, with 21 bases between. The CDR3 extends over 16 amino acids. Germline values: CDR1 SGHTA, CDR2 FQGNSA. The CDR3 sequence: CASAILGGWENSPLHF. The CDR3 DNA sequence: TGTGCCAGCGCAATTCTGGGGGGGTGGGAGAATTCACCCCTCCACTTT.

The chain links TRBV10-1 to TRBJ2-5, with 12 positions matching TRBD2. The V gene end was trimmed by 2 bases and the J gene end by 4 bases; junction bases not matched to a gene: 8. CDR3 length equals 17 residues. The V gene's germline CDR1 is WNHNN and CDR2 SYGVQD (reference sequence). CDR3 coding DNA: TGCGCCAGCAGTGAGCGGCTAGCGGGAGGGAGCGTAGAGACCCAGTACTTC. It codes for CASSERLAGGSVETQYF.

On this clone: Distinct nucleotide sequences in the sample also encode this CDR3. The chain has TRBV28 and TRBJ1-2, with D maybe TRBD1 (6 bases). CDR3 length equals 12 residues. The germline gives CDR1 MDHEN, CDR2 SYDVKM. The V gene lost 3 bases and the J gene lost 11 bases, with 13 bases spanning the gap. The CDR3 DNA follows: TGTGCCAGCAGTTTGAGGGAGGGGGGGTACACCTTC. Protein sequence: CASSLREGGYTF.

The chain carries TRBV11-2 and TRBJ2-6; no reliable D call. The germline V gene has CDR1 SGHAT and CDR2 FQNNGV. The CDR3 runs 14 residues. The V gene lost 2 bases and the J gene lost 3 bases, with 5 bases spanning the gap. The CDR3 region has the DNA TGTGCCAGCAGCTTATCGGGTGGGGCCAACGTCCTGACTTTC. As protein: CASSLSGGANVLTF.

Details on this clone: The same CDR3 arises from other DNA sequences in this sample as well. V and J are TRBV1 and TRBJ1-1. TRBV1 is tagged as a pseudogene. The CDR3 length is 12 residues. The CDR3 sequence: CTSSHPRRQAFF. In DNA, the CDR3 is TGCACCAGCAGCCACCCGCGGCGGCAAGCTTTCTTT.

The chain couples TRBV7-6 to TRBJ2-7; TRBD1 agrees at 10 bases. The CDR3 has 14 residues. The V gene's germline CDR1 is SGHVS and CDR2 FNYEAQ. V shed 5 bases and J 2 bases; nucleotides not matched to a gene: 3. The CDR3: CASSPDRGPYEQYF. CDR3 sequence (DNA): TGTGCCAGCAGCCCCGACAGGGGGCCCTACGAGCAGTACTTC.

This rearrangement joins TRBV6-1 to TRBJ1-3; no reliable D call. Trimming cost V 8 bases and J 0 bases, with 8 bases left between them. The CDR3 is made up of 13 amino acids. Looked up from germline, CDR1 is MNHNS and CDR2 is SASEGT. As DNA, the CDR3 is TGTGCCAGCGAAGAGGGCTCTGGAAACACCATATATTTT. This translates into CASEEGSGNTIYF.

V usage is TRBV28 and J usage is TRBJ1-3; D gene unclear. CDR1 MDHEN and CDR2 SYDVKM come from the germline V gene. The V end was cut by 3 bases, the J end by 0 bases, with 9 bases between. The length of the CDR3 is 15 residues. The CDR3 here is CASSLAGPSGNTIYF. The DNA for the CDR3 is TGTGCCAGCAGTTTGGCAGGTCCCTCTGGAAACACCATATATTTT. The variable domain in full, with the rest retrieved from reference TRBV28 and TRBJ1-3, is DVKVTQSSRYLVKRTGEKVFLECVQDMDHENMFWYRQDPGLGLRLIYFSYDVKMKEKGDIPEGYSVSREKKERFSLILESASTNQTSMYLCASSLAGPSGNTIYFGEGSWLTVV.

This clone was counted a few times. CDR3 bases: TGTGCCAGCAAAGGACAGGGAAACACCGGGGAGCTGTTTTTT. Translating gives CASKGQGNTGELFF. The chain uses TRBV2 and TRBJ2-2, with TRBD1 identical over 8 bases. Trimming took 7 bases from V and 2 from J; bases not matched to a gene: 3. CDR3 size: 14 residues. Germline V CDR1 and CDR2: SNHLY, FYNNEI.

V and J are TRBV7-3 and TRBJ2-7, with a weak D call TRBD1 (6 bases). The V gene's germline CDR1 is SGHTA and CDR2 FQGTGA. CDR3 length: 13 amino acids. Trimming left V 5 bases short and J 1 base short, with 9 bases between. The DNA of the CDR3 is TGTGCCAGCAGCGTCGGACAGTCCTACGAGCAGTACTTC. Encoded protein: CASSVGQSYEQYF. Full variable domain (missing parts from reference TRBV7-3 and TRBJ2-7): GAGVSQTPSNKVTEKGKYVELRCDPISGHTALYWYRQSLGQGPEFLIYFQGTGAADDSGLPNDRFFAVRPEGSVSTLKIQRTERGDSAVYLCASSVGQSYEQYFGPGTRLTVT.

This chain joins TRBV29-1 and TRBJ2-3, with TRBD2 as a possible D gene (5 bases). V lost 5 bases and J 3 bases, leaving 24 bases between the germline ends. This CDR3 has 17 amino acids. The germline CDR1 and CDR2 sequences are SQVTM and ANQGSEA. CDR3: CSVTGVFSLLGTDTQYF. The CDR3, as DNA: TGCAGCGTTACCGGGGTTTTTAGTTTGTTGGGAACAGATACGCAGTATTTT.

The gene calls are TRBV19 and TRBJ2-5; TRBD2 matches at 11 bases. The CDR3 is 15 amino acids. Germline lookup yields CDR1 LNHDA and CDR2 SQIVND (reference sequence). J gave up 1 base and V 5 bases, and 3 bases lay outside the gene matches. CDR3 sequence: CASSPGLAVQETQYF. CDR3 nucleotides: TGTGCCAGTAGTCCGGGACTAGCGGTCCAAGAGACCCAGTACTTC.

The rearrangement links TRBV6-5 to TRBJ1-1, with 10 bases lining up with TRBD1. The CDR3 sequence is 15 residues long. Germline-derived CDR1 and CDR2 are MNHEY and SVGAGI. V shed 4 bases and J 5 bases; nucleotides not matched to a gene: 7. This CDR3 reads CASSCGDRGLTEAFF. The CDR3 DNA follows: TGTGCCAGCAGTTGCGGAGACAGGGGGCTTACTGAAGCTTTCTTT.

The table lists this clone with a few counts. The rearrangement uses TRBV2 and TRBJ2-5; 14 nucleotides line up with TRBD2. Trimming at V came to 7 bases and at J to 5 bases, leaving 9 bases not matched to a gene. The V gene's germline CDR1 is SNHLY and CDR2 FYNNEI. The CDR3 contains 16 residues. CDR3 sequence (DNA): TGTGCCAGCACCCCGGCGGGACTAGCGGGAGTGGAGACCCAGTACTTC. This gives the protein CASTPAGLAGVETQYF.

V is TRBV14 and J is TRBJ1-2; 8 nucleotides match TRBD1. The CDR3 is 13 residues long. Unmatched junction bases numbered 6, after V lost 4 bases and J lost 8 bases. Germline values: CDR1 SGHDN, CDR2 FVKESK. CDR3 region: CASSRPTGEGYTF. CDR3 DNA sequence: TGTGCCAGCAGCCGGCCGACAGGGGAGGGCTACACCTTC.

The chain joins TRBV28 to TRBJ1-5; D might be TRBD1 (5 bases). Germline values: CDR1 MDHEN, CDR2 SYDVKM. The CDR3 consists of 16 residues. V lost 7 bases, J lost 1 base, and 17 bases lay in between. The CDR3 loop reads CASTGRARRSNQPQHF. The CDR3 nucleotides read TGTGCCAGCACGGGCAGGGCGAGAAGAAGCAATCAGCCCCAGCATTTT.

This clone has more than one count but fewer than ten. V and J are TRBV2 and TRBJ2-1; TRBD2 aligns across 10 bases. Germline CDR1 SNHLY, CDR2 FYNNEI. Losses at the gene ends were 3 bases for V and 0 bases for J; bases not matched to a gene: 8. The CDR3 is 18 amino acids. CDR3: CASSDRLAGAHSYNEQFF. The CDR3, as DNA: TGTGCCAGCAGTGACAGGCTAGCGGGAGCGCACTCCTACAATGAGCAGTTCTTC.

This chain links TRBV7-3 with TRBJ1-1; 8 bases agree with TRBD1. Germline values: CDR1 SGHTA, CDR2 FQGTGA. This CDR3 has 13 residues. J was trimmed by 8 bases and V by 4 bases; bases with no gene match: 6. In nucleotides, the CDR3 is TGTGCCAGCAGCTCTGGGGACAGGATGGAAGCTTTCTTT. This sequence encodes CASSSGDRMEAFF.

The gene calls are TRBV7-9 and TRBJ2-5; perhaps TRBD2 as D (7 bases). This CDR3 is 14 amino acids long. CDR1 and CDR2 (germline): SEHNR, FQNEAQ (reference sequence). The V end lost 7 bases, the J end lost 1 base, and 13 bases lay between the germline ends. CDR3 in amino acids: CASKRGAPQETQYF. The CDR3, as DNA: TGTGCCAGCAAACGGGGGGCCCCCCAAGAGACCCAGTACTTC.